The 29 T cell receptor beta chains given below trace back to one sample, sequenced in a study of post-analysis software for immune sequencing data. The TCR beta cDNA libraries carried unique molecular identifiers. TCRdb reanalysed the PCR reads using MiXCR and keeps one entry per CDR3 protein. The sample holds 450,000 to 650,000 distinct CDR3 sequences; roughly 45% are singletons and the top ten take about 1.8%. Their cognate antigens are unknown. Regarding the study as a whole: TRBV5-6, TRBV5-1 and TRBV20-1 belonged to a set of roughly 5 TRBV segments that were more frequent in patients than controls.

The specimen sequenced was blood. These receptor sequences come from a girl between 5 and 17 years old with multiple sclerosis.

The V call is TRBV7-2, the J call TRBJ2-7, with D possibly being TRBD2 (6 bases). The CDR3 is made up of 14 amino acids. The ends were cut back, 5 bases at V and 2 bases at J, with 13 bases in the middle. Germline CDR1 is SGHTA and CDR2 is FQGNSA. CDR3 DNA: TGTGCCAGCAGCAGAATGGGACTGCCCTACGAGCAGTACTTC. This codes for CASSRMGLPYEQYF.

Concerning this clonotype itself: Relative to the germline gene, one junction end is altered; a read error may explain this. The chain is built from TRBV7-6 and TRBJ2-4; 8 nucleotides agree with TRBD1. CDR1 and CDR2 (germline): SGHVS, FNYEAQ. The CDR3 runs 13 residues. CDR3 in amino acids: CASSSRTGNEQDF. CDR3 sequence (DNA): TGCGCCAGCAGCTCTCGGACAGGGAACGAGCAGGACTTC.

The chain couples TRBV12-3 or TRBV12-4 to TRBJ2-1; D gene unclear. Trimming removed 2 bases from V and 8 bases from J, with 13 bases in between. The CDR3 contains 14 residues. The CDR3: CASSLSSPTDEQFF. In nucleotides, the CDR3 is TGTGCCAGCAGTTTATCTTCGCCGACGGATGAGCAGTTCTTC.

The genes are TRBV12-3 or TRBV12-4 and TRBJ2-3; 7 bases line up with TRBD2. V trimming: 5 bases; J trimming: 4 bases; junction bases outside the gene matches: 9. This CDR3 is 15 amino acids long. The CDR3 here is CASSPKGTTPDTQYF. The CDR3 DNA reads TGTGCCAGCAGTCCCAAAGGGACTACTCCAGATACGCAGTATTTT.

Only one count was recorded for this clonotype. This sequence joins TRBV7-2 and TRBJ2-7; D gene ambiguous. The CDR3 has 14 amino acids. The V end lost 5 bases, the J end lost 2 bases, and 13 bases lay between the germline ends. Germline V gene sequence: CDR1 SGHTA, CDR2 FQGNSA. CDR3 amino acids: CASSVGSAAYEQYF. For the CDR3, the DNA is TGTGCCAGCAGCGTGGGGTCTGCAGCCTACGAGCAGTACTTC.

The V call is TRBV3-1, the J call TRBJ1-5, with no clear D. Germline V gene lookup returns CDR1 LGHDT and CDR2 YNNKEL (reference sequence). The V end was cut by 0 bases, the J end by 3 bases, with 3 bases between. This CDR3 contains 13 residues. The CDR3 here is CASSQDYNQPQHF. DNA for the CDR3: TGTGCCAGCAGCCAAGATTACAATCAGCCCCAGCATTTT.

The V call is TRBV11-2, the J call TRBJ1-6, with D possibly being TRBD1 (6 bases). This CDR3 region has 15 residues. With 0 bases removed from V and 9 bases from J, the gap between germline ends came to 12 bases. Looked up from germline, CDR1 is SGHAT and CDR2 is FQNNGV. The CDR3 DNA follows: TGTGCCAGCAGCTTAGATCCACAGGGTACTTCACCCCTCCACTTT. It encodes CASSLDPQGTSPLHF. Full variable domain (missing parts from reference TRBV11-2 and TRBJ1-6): EAGVAQSPRYKIIEKRQSVAFWCNPISGHATLYWYQQILGQGPKLLIQFQNNGVVDDSQLPKDRFSAERLKGVDSTLKIQPAKLEDSAVYLCASSLDPQGTSPLHFGNGTRLTVT.

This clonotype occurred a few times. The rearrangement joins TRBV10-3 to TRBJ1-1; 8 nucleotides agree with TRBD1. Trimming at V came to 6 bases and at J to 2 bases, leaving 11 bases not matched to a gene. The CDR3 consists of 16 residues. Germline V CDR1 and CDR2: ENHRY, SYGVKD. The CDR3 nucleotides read TGTGCCATCAGCGCAGGACAGGGAGGTAGTAACACTGAAGCTTTCTTT. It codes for CAISAGQGGSNTEAFF.

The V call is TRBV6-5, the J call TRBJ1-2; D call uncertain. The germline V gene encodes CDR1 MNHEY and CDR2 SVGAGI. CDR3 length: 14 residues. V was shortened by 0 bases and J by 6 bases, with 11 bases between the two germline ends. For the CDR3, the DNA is TGTGCCAGCAGTTACTCTCCGGGCGGTGATGGCTACACCTTC. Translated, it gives CASSYSPGGDGYTF.

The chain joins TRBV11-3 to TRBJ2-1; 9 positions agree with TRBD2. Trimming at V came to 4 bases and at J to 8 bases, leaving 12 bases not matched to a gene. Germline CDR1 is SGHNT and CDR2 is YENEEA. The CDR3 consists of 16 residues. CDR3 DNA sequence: TGTGCCAGCAGCTCTTCCGGGGCTAGCGGGAACTATGAGCAGTTCTTC. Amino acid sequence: CASSSSGASGNYEQFF.

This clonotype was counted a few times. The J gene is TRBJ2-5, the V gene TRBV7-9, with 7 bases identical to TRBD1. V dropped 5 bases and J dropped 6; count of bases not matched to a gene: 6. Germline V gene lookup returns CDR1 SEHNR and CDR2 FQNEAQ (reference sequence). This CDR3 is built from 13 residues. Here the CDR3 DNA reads TGTGCCAGCAGCCCCGGGACAGCGAAGACCCAGTACTTC. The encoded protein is CASSPGTAKTQYF.

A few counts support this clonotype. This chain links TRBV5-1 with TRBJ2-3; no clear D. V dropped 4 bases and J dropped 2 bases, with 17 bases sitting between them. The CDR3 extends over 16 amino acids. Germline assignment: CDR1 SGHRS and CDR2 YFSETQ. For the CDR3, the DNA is TGCGCCAGCAGCGTCGGAACTCTTACTCACACAGATACGCAGTATTTT. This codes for CASSVGTLTHTDTQYF.

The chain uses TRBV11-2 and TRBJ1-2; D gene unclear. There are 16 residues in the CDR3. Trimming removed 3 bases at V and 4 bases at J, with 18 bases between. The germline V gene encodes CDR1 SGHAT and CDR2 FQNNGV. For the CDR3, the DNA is TGTGCCAGCAGCTTTGGGGAGGAAGAAAGCATCTATGGCTACACCTTC. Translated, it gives CASSFGEEESIYGYTF.

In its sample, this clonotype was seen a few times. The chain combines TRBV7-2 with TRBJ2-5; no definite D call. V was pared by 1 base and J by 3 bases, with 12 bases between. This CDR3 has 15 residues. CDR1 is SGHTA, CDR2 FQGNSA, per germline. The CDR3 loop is CASSLGWSLKETQYF. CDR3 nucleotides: TGTGCCAGCAGCTTAGGATGGAGCCTGAAAGAGACCCAGTACTTC.

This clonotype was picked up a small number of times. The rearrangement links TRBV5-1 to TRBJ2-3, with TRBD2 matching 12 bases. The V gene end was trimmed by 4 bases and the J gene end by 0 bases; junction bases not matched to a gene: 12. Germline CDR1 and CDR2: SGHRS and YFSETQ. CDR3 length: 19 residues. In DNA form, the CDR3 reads TGCGCCAGCAGCACGCGATCTAGCGGGAGGGCCCAGAGCACAGATACGCAGTATTTT. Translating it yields CASSTRSSGRAQSTDTQYF.

CDR3 residues: CASSPQREPSNEQFF. The CDR3 DNA reads as TGTGCCAGCAGCCCCCAGCGGGAACCTTCCAATGAGCAGTTCTTC. This chain links TRBV7-3 with TRBJ2-1; 7 positions match TRBD2. The V segment lost 5 bases and the J segment 6 bases; nucleotides outside the gene matches: 10. This CDR3 is 15 amino acids long. Germline V gives CDR1 SGHTA, CDR2 FQGTGA.

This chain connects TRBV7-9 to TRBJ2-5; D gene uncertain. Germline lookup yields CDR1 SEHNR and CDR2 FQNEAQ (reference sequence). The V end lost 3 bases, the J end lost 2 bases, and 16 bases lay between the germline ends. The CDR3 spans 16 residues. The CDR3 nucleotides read TGTGCCAGCAGCTTTAAAGCGCGTTTAAGACAAGAGACCCAGTACTTC. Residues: CASSFKARLRQETQYF.

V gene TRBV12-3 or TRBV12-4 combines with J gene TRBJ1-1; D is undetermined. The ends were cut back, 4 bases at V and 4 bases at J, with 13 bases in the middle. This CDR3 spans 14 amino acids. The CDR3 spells CASSYISRTTEAFF. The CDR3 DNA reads TGTGCCAGCAGTTATATCTCCAGGACCACTGAAGCTTTCTTT.

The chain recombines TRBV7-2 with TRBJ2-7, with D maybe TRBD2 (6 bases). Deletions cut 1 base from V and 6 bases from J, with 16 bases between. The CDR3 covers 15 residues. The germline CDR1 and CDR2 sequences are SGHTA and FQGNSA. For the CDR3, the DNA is TGTGCCAGCAGCTTAGTGCGGGGTGACTTAGGCGAGCAGTACTTC. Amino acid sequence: CASSLVRGDLGEQYF.

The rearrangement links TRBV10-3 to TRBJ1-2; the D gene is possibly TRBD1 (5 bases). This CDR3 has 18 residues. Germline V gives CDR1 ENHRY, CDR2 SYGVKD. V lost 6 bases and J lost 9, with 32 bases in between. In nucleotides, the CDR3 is TGTGCCATCAGGCCCGACAGCGGTAGTGCCTATGGTCAAGGAAGCTACACCTTC. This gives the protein CAIRPDSGSAYGQGSYTF.

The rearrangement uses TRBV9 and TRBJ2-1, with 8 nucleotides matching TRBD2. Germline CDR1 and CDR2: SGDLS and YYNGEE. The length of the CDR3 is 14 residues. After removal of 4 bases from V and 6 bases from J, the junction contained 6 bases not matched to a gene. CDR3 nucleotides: TGTGCCAGCAGCCCGCCGGGAGGGCCCAATGAGCAGTTCTTC. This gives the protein CASSPPGGPNEQFF.

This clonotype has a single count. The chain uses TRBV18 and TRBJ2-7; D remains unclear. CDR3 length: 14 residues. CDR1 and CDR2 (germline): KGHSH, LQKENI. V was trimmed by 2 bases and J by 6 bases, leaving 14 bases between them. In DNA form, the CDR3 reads TGTGCCAGCTCACCAATGGGCCACGGCCGCGAGCAGTACTTC. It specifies CASSPMGHGREQYF.

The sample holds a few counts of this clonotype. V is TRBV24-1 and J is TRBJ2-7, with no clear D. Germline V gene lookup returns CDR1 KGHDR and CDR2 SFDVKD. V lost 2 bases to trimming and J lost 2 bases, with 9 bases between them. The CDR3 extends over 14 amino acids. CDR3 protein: CATSDSLPPYEQYF. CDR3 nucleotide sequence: TGTGCCACCAGTGATTCACTCCCACCCTACGAGCAGTACTTC.

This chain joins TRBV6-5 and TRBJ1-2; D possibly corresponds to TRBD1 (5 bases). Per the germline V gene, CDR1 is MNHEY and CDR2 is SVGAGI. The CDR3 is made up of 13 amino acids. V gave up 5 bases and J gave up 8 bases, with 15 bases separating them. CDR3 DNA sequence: TGTGCCAGCAGTAAGGACATAGCTAAAGGCTACACCTTC. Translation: CASSKDIAKGYTF.

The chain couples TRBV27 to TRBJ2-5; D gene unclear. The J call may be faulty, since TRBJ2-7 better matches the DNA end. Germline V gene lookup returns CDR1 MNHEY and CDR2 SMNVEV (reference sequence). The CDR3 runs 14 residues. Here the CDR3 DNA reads TGTGCCAGCAGTTTAGATTGTCCCATATACGAGCAGTACTTC. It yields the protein CASSLDCPIYEQYF.

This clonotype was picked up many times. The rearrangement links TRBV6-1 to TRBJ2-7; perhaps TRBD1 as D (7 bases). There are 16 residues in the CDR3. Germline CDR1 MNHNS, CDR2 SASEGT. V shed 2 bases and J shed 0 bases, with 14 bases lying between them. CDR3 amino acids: CASSEYFQGGSYEQYF. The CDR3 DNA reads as TGTGCCAGCAGTGAATATTTCCAGGGGGGCTCCTACGAGCAGTACTTC.

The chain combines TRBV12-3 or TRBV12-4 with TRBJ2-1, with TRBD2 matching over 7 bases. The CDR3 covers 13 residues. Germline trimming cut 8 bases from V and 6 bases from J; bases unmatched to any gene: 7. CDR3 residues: CASGGEGGNEQFF. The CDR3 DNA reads TGTGCCAGCGGAGGGGAGGGCGGCAATGAGCAGTTCTTC.

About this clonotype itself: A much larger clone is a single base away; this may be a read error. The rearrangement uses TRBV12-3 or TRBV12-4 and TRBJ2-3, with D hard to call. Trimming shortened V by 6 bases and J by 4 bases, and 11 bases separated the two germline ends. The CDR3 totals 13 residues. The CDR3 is CASSRVRADTQYF. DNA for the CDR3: TGTGCCAGCAGCCGTGTCCGGGCAGATACGCAGTATTTT.

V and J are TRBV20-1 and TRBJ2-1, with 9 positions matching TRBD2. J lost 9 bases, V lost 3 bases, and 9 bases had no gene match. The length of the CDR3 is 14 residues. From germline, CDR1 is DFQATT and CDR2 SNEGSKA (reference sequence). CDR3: CSASEGGGAPEQFF. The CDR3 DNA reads TGCAGTGCTAGTGAGGGCGGGGGGGCCCCTGAGCAGTTCTTC.